This T cell receptor beta chain derives from a study of blood T cell repertoires in COVID-19. On the study more broadly: T cells, B-cell-depleted T cells, or PBMCs provided the cDNA or gDNA that served as material.

In germline, CDR1 is LGHDT, CDR2 YNNKEL (reference sequence). V lost 4 bases to trimming and J lost 1 base; unmatched junction nucleotides: 5. The CDR3 covers 16 residues. Assay: immunoSEQ multiplex PCR; the TCRdb copy retains only in-frame clones and omits some. The table lists fewer than 60,000 clones, approximately 80% of them singletons. This TCR came from a human donor in a cohort sampled during active COVID-19. The chain carries TRBV3-1 (or the pseudogene TRBV3-2) and TRBJ2-3; TRBD2 matches at 10 bases. Sequenced: peripheral blood. The CDR3 is CASSPRTSGGTDTQYF. CDR3 coding DNA: TGTGCCAGCAGCCCCCGGACTAGCGGAGGCACAGATACGCAGTATTTT.